Shown below are 26 T cell receptor beta chains from a single sample sequenced in a study of blood T cells in healthy people across ages. A J-beta primer mix and a sample-barcoded 5' primer were used in a second PCR of roughly 7 to 12 cycles. Each CDR3 protein gets one entry after TCRdb re-called the 5' RACE reads with MiXCR. The sample contains almost 800,000 distinct CDR3 sequences, 55% to 70% of which appear only once. Sequenced: blood. These receptors were taken from a man aged 30 to 45 in good health.

The rearrangement uses TRBV7-2 and TRBJ2-5; the match to TRBD1 covers 7 bases. CDR1 and CDR2 (germline): SGHTA, FQGNSA. This CDR3 is built from 16 residues. The V segment lost 1 base and the J segment 1 base; nucleotides outside the gene matches: 6. The CDR3 loop is CASSLVNRGGQETQYF. CDR3 in DNA: TGTGCCAGCAGCTTAGTAAACAGGGGCGGCCAAGAGACCCAGTACTTC.

V gene TRBV20-1 combines with J gene TRBJ2-7; D is unclear. Between the trimmed V and J ends, which lost 4 bases and 4 bases, there was a span of 11 bases. Germline values: CDR1 DFQATT, CDR2 SNEGSKA (reference sequence). The CDR3 runs 12 residues. The CDR3 here is CSAKALGYEQYF. CDR3 nucleotide sequence: TGCAGTGCTAAAGCGCTGGGTTACGAGCAGTACTTC.

V usage is TRBV30 and J usage is TRBJ1-1; 8 bases align to TRBD1. Germline V lookup: CDR1 GTSNPN, CDR2 SVGIG (reference sequence). CDR3 length: 14 amino acids. J gave up 6 bases and V 3 bases, and 9 bases lay outside the gene matches. The DNA of the CDR3 is TGTGCCTGGAGCCTCGACAGGGGTTTTGCTGAAGCTTTCTTT. This encodes CAWSLDRGFAEAFF.

As to this clonotype: This clone may be a read error of a much larger clone one base away. The gene calls are TRBV18 and TRBJ2-6, with a possible D match to TRBD1 (5 bases). The CDR3 loop spans 16 amino acids. CDR1 and CDR2 from the germline V gene are KGHSH and LQKENI. CDR3 in DNA: TGTGCCAGCTCACCACTGGGCCCCTCTGGGGCCGACGTCCTGACTTTC. Translation: CASSPLGPSGADVLTF.

The J gene is TRBJ1-1, the V gene TRBV6-1, with D perhaps TRBD1 (5 bases). The CDR3 is made up of 14 amino acids. Trimming shortened V by 6 bases and J by 4 bases, and 15 bases separated the two germline ends. CDR1 is MNHNS and CDR2 is SASEGT in the germline V gene. CDR3: CASSPIGRGTEAFF. In DNA form, the CDR3 reads TGTGCCAGCAGCCCTATTGGAAGGGGCACTGAAGCTTTCTTT.

This chain links TRBV20-1 with TRBJ1-1; D remains ambiguous. There are 14 residues in the CDR3. The ends were cut back, 0 bases at V and 4 bases at J, with 12 bases in the middle. CDR1 is DFQATT, CDR2 SNEGSKA, per germline (reference sequence). CDR3 sequence (DNA): TGCAGTGCTAGAGAGGAGGGCCGAGTCACTGAAGCTTTCTTT. It encodes CSAREEGRVTEAFF.

V usage is TRBV28 and J usage is TRBJ2-7; 9 bases match TRBD1. With 4 bases clipped from V and 5 bases from J, the junction kept 9 bases outside the gene matches. The germline V gene encodes CDR1 MDHEN and CDR2 SYDVKM. CDR3 length: 15 amino acids. This CDR3 reads CASSSMGQGGHEQYF. CDR3 nucleotide sequence: TGTGCCAGCAGTTCGATGGGACAGGGTGGCCACGAGCAGTACTTC.

The chain recombines TRBV20-1 with TRBJ2-7; D ambiguous. There are 12 residues in the CDR3. V was trimmed by 5 bases and J by 3 bases, leaving 11 bases between them. Germline V gene data show CDR1 as DFQATT and CDR2 as SNEGSKA (reference sequence). DNA of the CDR3: TGCAGTGCTTCCGGACCGAACTACGAGCAGTACTTC. Translated, it gives CSASGPNYEQYF.

V and J are TRBV10-3 and TRBJ2-1; D remains unclear. Trimming left V 3 bases short and J 6 bases short, with 24 bases between. The CDR3 has 18 residues. Germline loops: CDR1 ENHRY, CDR2 SYGVKD. Written as DNA, the CDR3 is TGTGCCATCAGTGATTATAGTAGGGAAGGTTTTCGGAGCAATGAGCAGTTCTTC. Its protein product is CAISDYSREGFRSNEQFF.

The V gene is TRBV20-1, the J gene TRBJ2-3, with 8 bases identical to TRBD2. Trimming cost V 1 base and J 6 bases; bases outside gene matches: 6. CDR1 DFQATT and CDR2 SNEGSKA come from the germline V gene (reference sequence). This CDR3 has 14 residues. CDR3 loop: CSARVTGGRDTQYF. In nucleotides, the CDR3 is TGCAGTGCTAGAGTGACGGGGGGGCGGGATACGCAGTATTTT.

Remarks on this clonotype: At one end the junction does not follow the germline gene, possibly because of a read error. The rearrangement uses TRBV7-7 and TRBJ2-1; TRBD1 aligns across 9 bases. The CDR3 runs to 14 residues. The germline V gene has CDR1 SSHAT and CDR2 FNYEAQ (reference sequence). The CDR3 nucleotides are TGTGCTAGCAGCTTTGGGACAGGGTACAATGAGCAGTTCTTC. Translated, it gives CASSFGTGYNEQFF.

The chain combines TRBV24-1 with TRBJ2-4; unclear D gene. The J call is doubtful: the DNA matches TRBJ2-7 better. The CDR3 loop spans 11 amino acids. Looked up from germline, CDR1 is KGHDR and CDR2 is SFDVKD. The CDR3 is CATQNNYEQYF. The CDR3 region has the DNA TGTGCCACCCAGAACAATTACGAGCAGTACTTC.

The V and J genes are TRBV7-3 and TRBJ1-1; 9 bases map to TRBD1. The CDR3 has 16 residues. Per germline, CDR1 SGHTA and CDR2 FQGTGA. With 5 bases clipped from V and 4 bases from J, the junction kept 11 bases outside the gene matches. The CDR3 region is CASSSGQGNVGTEAFF. The CDR3 DNA follows: TGTGCCAGCAGCAGTGGACAGGGGAACGTGGGCACTGAAGCTTTCTTT. Drawing the rest from reference TRBV7-3 and TRBJ1-1, the complete variable domain is GAGVSQTPSNKVTEKGKYVELRCDPISGHTALYWYRQSLGQGPEFLIYFQGTGAADDSGLPNDRFFAVRPEGSVSTLKIQRTERGDSAVYLCASSSGQGNVGTEAFFGQGTRLTVV.

This clonotype was observed once. The chain couples TRBV5-5 to TRBJ2-3, with D tentatively TRBD2 (7 bases). Trimming cost V 3 bases and J 2 bases, with 19 bases left between them. This CDR3 has 17 residues. Looked up from germline, CDR1 is SGHKS and CDR2 is YYEKEE (reference sequence). CDR3 in DNA: TGTGCCAGCAGCTACTACCTTGGGGGGGCAGCCACAGATACGCAGTATTTT. It yields the protein CASSYYLGGAATDTQYF.

This chain joins TRBV3-1 and TRBJ2-5; 7 positions match TRBD2. The J call is uncertain, as TRBJ2-7 better fits the DNA end. CDR1 is LGHDT and CDR2 is YNNKEL in the germline V gene (reference sequence). This CDR3 region has 14 residues. CDR3 nucleotides: TGTGCCAGCAGGATGGGGGGGAGCTCCTACGAGCAGTACTTC. It specifies CASRMGGSSYEQYF.

The V call is TRBV29-1, the J call TRBJ2-1; TRBD1 agrees at 9 bases. This CDR3 contains 15 residues. The junction had 17 bases not matched to a gene; V was cut back by 7 bases and J by 10 bases. The germline gives CDR1 SQVTM, CDR2 ANQGSEA. This CDR3 reads CSARQGGQGFWEQFF. CDR3 bases: TGCAGCGCCAGACAAGGAGGACAGGGGTTTTGGGAGCAGTTCTTC.

The chain has TRBV10-3 and TRBJ2-5, with unresolved D. Germline CDR1 is ENHRY and CDR2 is SYGVKD. The CDR3 has 12 residues. V was shortened by 2 bases and J by 7 bases, with 8 bases between the two germline ends. CDR3 sequence: CAISEEMGTQYF. CDR3 nucleotide sequence: TGTGCCATCAGTGAGGAGATGGGGACCCAGTACTTC.

The V gene is TRBV9, the J gene TRBJ2-1; D may match TRBD1 or TRBD2 (6 bases each). V lost 4 bases and J 8 bases, leaving 22 bases between the germline ends. From germline, CDR1 is SGDLS and CDR2 YYNGEE. The CDR3 runs to 16 residues. As DNA, the CDR3 is TGTGCCAGCAGCATCAGAAGGGGGGCGGTTGGGGATGAGCAGTTCTTC. Translated, it gives CASSIRRGAVGDEQFF.

The CDR3 region has the DNA TGTGCCAGCAGTTACATGAGCGGGGGTGTAGAGACCCAGTACTTC. This codes for CASSYMSGGVETQYF. The chain has TRBV6-5 and TRBJ2-4, with 8 bases identical to TRBD2. TRBJ2-5 matches the DNA end more closely, so the J call is doubtful. Per germline, CDR1 MNHEY and CDR2 SVGAGI. This CDR3 comprises 15 residues.

This clonotype occurred a few times. One end of the junction is discordant with germline, which a read error may explain. The chain links TRBV13 to TRBJ2-1; no firm D call. The CDR3 has 13 residues. Germline V gene sequence: CDR1 PRHDT, CDR2 FYEKMQ (reference sequence). CDR3 in DNA: TGTGCCAGCAGCCTAGGGCGGCGCAATGAGCAGTTCTTC. Translated: CASSLGRRNEQFF.

This chain joins TRBV24-1 and TRBJ1-4; D gene unclear. Germline CDR1 KGHDR, CDR2 SFDVKD. The CDR3 is 17 amino acids. The ends were cut back, 4 bases at V and 1 base at J, with 15 bases in the middle. The CDR3 DNA reads as TGTGCCACCAGTGACATCCCTCGGGGAGTAACTAATGAAAAACTGTTTTTT. It specifies CATSDIPRGVTNEKLFF.

This clonotype appeared many times. The J gene is TRBJ2-1, the V gene TRBV5-1; D is undetermined. Germline assignment: CDR1 SGHRS and CDR2 YFSETQ. Between the trimmed V and J ends, which lost 2 bases and 6 bases, there was a span of 6 bases. The CDR3 contains 12 residues. In nucleotides, the CDR3 is TGCGCCAGCAGCTTAACCGGCAATGAGCAGTTCTTC. Its translation: CASSLTGNEQFF.

V usage is TRBV6-5 and J usage is TRBJ2-7; 8 nucleotides match TRBD2. Germline V gene data show CDR1 as MNHEY and CDR2 as SVGAGI. CDR3 length: 15 amino acids. The junction had 5 bases not matched to a gene; V was cut back by 4 bases and J by 0 bases. The CDR3 DNA sequence: TGTGCCAGCAGTTTGAGCGGGAGAAGCTCCTACGAGCAGTACTTC. It is translated as CASSLSGRSSYEQYF.

The chain uses TRBV20-1 and TRBJ2-4; a weak D match, TRBD1 (6 bases). The DNA end favors TRBJ2-7, so the J call may be wrong. The CDR3 contains 14 residues. CDR1 and CDR2 (germline): DFQATT, SNEGSKA (reference sequence). The CDR3 is CSATPGTNTYEQYF. DNA for the CDR3: TGCAGTGCTACCCCCGGGACAAACACCTACGAGCAGTACTTC.

The chain is built from TRBV25-1 and TRBJ2-5; TRBD1 matches 8 bases. The germline V gene encodes CDR1 MGHDK and CDR2 SYGVNS. The ends lost 8 bases at V and 4 bases at J; junction bases unmatched: 0. The length of the CDR3 is 11 residues. In DNA, the CDR3 is TGTGCCAGCGACAGGGGAGAGACCCAGTACTTC. It codes for CASDRGETQYF.

V and J are TRBV14 and TRBJ1-6; the D is unclear. Trimming shortened V by 5 bases and J by 8 bases, and 13 bases separated the two germline ends. The CDR3 has 14 amino acids. Germline CDR1 is SGHDN and CDR2 is FVKESK. CDR3 sequence (DNA): TGTGCCAGCAGCATTACAGAGTTTCATTCACCCCTCCACTTT. Protein product: CASSITEFHSPLHF.